This TCR beta chain emerged from a study of identical twins. A universal primer site arose from template switching, and cDNA bore unique molecular identifiers. TCRdb reanalysed the 5' RACE reads using MiXCR and keeps one entry per CDR3 protein. The sample has about 220,000 distinct CDR3 sequences; 7.5% are singletons. Trimming left V 5 bases short and J 5 bases short, with 18 bases between. In germline, CDR1 is DFQATT, CDR2 SNEGSKA (reference sequence). The CDR3 runs to 14 residues. The same sample was also used in a study of yellow fever vaccine responses in identical twins. As reported in that work: After vaccination, twins' T cell response reportedly seemed partly convergent, partly personalized.

The chain employs TRBV20-1 and TRBJ2-5; D may be TRBD1 (6 bases). The receptor was derived from a woman under 30 in good health. Sequenced: memory (CD45RO+) T cells sorted from blood. This CDR3 is CSAQTGPDWETQYF. CDR3 DNA: TGCAGTGCTCAGACAGGCCCTGATTGGGAGACCCAGTACTTC.